This entry describes one T cell receptor beta chain. Germline V CDR1 and CDR2: SGHAT, FQNNGV. The CDR3 has 14 amino acids. V lost 1 base and J lost 3, with 10 bases in between. The data belong to a study of lymphopenia after photon versus proton radiotherapy. Produced via immunoSEQ multiplex PCR; TCRdb's table is partial and in-frame only. The sample carries 35,000 to 45,000 clones, over 75% recorded once. This receptor was identified in a woman between 65 and 79 years old with pancreatic cancer. This sequence joins TRBV11-2 and TRBJ2-7; TRBD1 or TRBD2 may be the D gene (5 bases each). Sequences were derived from peripheral blood, sampled from a patient treated with proton-based radiotherapy. The chain's CDR3 is CASSLAEGLYEQYF. CDR3 nucleotide sequence: TGTGCCAGCAGCTTAGCAGAGGGGCTCTACGAGCAGTACTTC.